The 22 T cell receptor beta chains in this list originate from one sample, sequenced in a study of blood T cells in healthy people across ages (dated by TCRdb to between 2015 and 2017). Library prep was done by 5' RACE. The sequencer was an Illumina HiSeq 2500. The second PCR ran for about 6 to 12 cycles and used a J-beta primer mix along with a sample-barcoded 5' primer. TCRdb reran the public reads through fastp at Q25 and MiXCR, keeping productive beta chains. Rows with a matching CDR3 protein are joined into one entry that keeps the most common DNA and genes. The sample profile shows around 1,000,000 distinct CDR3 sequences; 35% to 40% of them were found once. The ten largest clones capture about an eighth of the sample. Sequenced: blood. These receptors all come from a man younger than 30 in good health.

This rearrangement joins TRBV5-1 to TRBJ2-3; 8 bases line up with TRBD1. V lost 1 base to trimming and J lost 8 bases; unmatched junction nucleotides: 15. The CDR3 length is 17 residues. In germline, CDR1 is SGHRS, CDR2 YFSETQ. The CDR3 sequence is CASSLSGWDRTRGTQYF. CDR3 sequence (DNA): TGCGCCAGCAGCTTGTCAGGGTGGGACAGGACGCGGGGTACGCAGTATTTT.

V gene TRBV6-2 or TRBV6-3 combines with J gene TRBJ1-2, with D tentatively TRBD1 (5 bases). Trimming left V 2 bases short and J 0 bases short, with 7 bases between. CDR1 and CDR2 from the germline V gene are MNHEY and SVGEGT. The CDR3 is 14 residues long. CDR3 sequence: CASSYRGPNYGYTF. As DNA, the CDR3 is TGTGCCAGCAGTTACAGGGGACCTAACTATGGCTACACCTTC.

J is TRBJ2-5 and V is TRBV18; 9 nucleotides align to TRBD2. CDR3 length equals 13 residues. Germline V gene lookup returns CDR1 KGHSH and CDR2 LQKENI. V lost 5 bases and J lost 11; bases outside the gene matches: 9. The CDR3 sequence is CASSGTSSGEQYF. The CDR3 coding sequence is TGTGCCAGCTCAGGGACTAGCTCGGGAGAGCAGTACTTC.

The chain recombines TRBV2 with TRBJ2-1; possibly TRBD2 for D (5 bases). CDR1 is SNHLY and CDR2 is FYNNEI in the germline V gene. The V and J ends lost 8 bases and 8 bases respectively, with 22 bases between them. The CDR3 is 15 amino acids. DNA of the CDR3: TGTGCCAGCGGACTGGACGTATCCCGGCCGGATGAGCAGTTCTTC. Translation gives CASGLDVSRPDEQFF.

CDR3 region: CASSQVRGAGQPQHF. CDR3 in DNA: TGCGCCAGCAGCCAAGTGCGGGGGGCGGGTCAGCCCCAGCATTTT. This sequence joins TRBV4-1 and TRBJ1-5; D may be TRBD1 (6 bases). The germline V and J ends were trimmed by 1 base and 6 bases, with 13 bases remaining between them. Germline CDR1 MGHRA, CDR2 YSYEKL. This CDR3 is 15 amino acids long.

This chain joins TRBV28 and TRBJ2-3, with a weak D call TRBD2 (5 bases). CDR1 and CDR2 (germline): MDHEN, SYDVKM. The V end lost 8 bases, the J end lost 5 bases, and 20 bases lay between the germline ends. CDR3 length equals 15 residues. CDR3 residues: CASRGSPMGEDTQYF. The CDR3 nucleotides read TGTGCCAGCCGTGGGTCACCCATGGGAGAAGATACGCAGTATTTT.

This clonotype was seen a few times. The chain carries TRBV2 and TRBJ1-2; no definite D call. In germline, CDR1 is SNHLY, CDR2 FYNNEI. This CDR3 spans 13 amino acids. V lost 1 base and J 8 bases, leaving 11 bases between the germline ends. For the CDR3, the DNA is TGTGCCAGCAGTGAAGGGCCCGGCCCAGGCTACACCTTC. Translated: CASSEGPGPGYTF.

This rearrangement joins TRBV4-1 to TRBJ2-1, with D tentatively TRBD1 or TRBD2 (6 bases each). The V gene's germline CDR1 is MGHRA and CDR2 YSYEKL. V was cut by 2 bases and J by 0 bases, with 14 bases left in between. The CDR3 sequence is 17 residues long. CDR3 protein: CASSQLLGGPSYNEQFF. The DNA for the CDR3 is TGCGCCAGCAGCCAATTGCTCGGGGGCCCCTCCTACAATGAGCAGTTCTTC.

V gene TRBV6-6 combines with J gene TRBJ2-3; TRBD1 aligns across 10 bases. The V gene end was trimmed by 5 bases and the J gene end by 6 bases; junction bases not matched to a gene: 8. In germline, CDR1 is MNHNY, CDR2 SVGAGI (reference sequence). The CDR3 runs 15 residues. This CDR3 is CASSIPGQGKDTQYF. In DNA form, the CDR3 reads TGTGCCAGCAGTATACCGGGACAGGGGAAGGATACGCAGTATTTT.

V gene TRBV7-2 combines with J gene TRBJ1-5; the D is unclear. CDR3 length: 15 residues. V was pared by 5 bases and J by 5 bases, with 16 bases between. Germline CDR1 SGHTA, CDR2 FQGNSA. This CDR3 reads CASSPLRVGDQPQHF. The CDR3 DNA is TGTGCCAGCAGCCCACTAAGGGTTGGGGATCAGCCCCAGCATTTT.

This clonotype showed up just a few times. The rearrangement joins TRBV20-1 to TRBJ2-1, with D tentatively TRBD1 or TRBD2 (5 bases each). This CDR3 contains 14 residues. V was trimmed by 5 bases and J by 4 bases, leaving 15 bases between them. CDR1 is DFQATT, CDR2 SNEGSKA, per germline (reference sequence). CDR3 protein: CSALSRGMYNEQFF. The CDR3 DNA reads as TGCAGTGCTCTAAGTCGGGGCATGTACAATGAGCAGTTCTTC.

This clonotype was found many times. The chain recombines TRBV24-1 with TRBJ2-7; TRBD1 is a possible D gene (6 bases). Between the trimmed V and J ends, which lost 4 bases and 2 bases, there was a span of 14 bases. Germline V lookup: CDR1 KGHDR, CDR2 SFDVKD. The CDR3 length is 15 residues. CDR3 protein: CATSDQIDRPYEQYF. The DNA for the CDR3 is TGTGCCACCAGTGACCAAATCGACAGGCCCTACGAGCAGTACTTC.

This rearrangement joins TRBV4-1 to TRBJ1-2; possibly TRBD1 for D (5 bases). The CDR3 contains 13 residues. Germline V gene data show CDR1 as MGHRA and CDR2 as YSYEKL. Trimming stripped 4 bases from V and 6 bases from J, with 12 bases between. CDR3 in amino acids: CASSPGTFNGYTF. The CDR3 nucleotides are TGCGCCAGCAGCCCCGGGACGTTCAATGGCTACACCTTC.

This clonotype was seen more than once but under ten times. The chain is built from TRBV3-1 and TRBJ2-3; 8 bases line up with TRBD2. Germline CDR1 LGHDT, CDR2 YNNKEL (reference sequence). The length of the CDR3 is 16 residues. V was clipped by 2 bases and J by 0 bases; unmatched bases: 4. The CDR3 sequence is CASSQIAGPSTDTQYF. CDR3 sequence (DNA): TGTGCCAGCAGCCAAATAGCGGGACCGAGCACAGATACGCAGTATTTT.

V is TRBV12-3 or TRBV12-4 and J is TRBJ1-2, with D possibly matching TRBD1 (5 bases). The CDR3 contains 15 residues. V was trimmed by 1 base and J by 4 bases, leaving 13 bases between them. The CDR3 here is CASSLGGATLYGYTF. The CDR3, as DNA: TGTGCCAGCAGTTTAGGAGGGGCCACCCTCTATGGCTACACCTTC.

The CDR3 DNA is TGTGCCAGCAGCTCCAGGGGGGGCAGCCGGATTCTCTATGGCTACACCTTC. Protein sequence: CASSSRGGSRILYGYTF. The chain combines TRBV5-6 with TRBJ1-2, with TRBD1 identical over 7 bases. This CDR3 has 17 amino acids. Looked up from germline, CDR1 is SGHDT and CDR2 is YYEEEE. With 3 bases clipped from V and 4 bases from J, the junction kept 15 bases outside the gene matches.

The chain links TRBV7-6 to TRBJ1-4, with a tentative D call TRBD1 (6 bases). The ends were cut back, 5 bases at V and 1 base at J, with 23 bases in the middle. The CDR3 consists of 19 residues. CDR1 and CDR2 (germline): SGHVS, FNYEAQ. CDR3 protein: CASSHRHFRGARTNEKLFF. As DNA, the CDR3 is TGTGCCAGCAGCCATCGCCACTTCAGGGGCGCCCGAACTAATGAAAAACTGTTTTTT.

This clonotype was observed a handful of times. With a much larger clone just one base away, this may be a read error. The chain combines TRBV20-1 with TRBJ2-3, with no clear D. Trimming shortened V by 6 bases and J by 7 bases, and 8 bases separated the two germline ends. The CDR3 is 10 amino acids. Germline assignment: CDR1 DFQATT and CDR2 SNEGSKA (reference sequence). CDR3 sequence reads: CSASSNTQYF. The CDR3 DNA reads TGCAGTGCCTCGAGTAATACGCAGTATTTT.

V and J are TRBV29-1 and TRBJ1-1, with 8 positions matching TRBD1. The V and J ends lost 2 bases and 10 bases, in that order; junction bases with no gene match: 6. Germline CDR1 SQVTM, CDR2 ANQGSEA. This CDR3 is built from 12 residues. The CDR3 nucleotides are TGCAGCGTTGAAAGGACAGGGCGAGTAGCTTTCTTT. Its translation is CSVERTGRVAFF.

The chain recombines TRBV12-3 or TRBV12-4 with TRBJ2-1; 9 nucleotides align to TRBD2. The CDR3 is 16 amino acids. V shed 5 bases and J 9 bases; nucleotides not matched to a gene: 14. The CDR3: CASSALPGLAIGEQFF. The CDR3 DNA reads TGTGCCAGCAGTGCCTTACCGGGACTAGCAATAGGTGAGCAGTTCTTC.

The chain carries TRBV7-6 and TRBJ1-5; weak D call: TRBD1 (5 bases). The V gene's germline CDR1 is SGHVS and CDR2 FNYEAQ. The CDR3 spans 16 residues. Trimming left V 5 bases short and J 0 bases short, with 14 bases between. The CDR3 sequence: CASSLGQAGSNQPQHF. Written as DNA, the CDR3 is TGTGCCAGCAGCCTCGGACAAGCTGGTAGCAATCAGCCCCAGCATTTT.

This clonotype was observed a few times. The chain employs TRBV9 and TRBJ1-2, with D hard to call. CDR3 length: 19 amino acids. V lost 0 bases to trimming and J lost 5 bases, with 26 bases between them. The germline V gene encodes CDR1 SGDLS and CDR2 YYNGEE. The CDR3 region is CASSVGLVAAEKRSYGYTF. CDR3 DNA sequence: TGTGCCAGCAGCGTAGGTCTCGTGGCAGCAGAAAAAAGGTCGTATGGCTACACCTTC.